A selection of T cell receptor beta chains follows, all from one sample in a study of vaccination and CD4 T cells after COVID-19. TCRdb redid the calling of the PCR reads with MiXCR, one entry per CDR3 protein. The sample yields about 10,000 distinct CDR3 sequences, 30% to 35% seen once. Antigens for these TCRs are unknown. The material sequenced was CD4+ T cells from blood, cultured in vitro, taken after SARS-CoV-2 vaccination. The receptors come from a human donor who had recovered from COVID-19. CDR3s include the opening cysteine and the closing phenylalanine or tryptophan. The order of the fields is J gene, clone size, D gene, V gene, CDR3 DNA, CDR3 protein. A D gene is named only where the DNA matches it firmly. Some rows have no size entry. The others give once, few or many, or a class for an expanded clone.

TRBJ2-5 | . | TRBD1 | TRBV10-3 | TGTGCCATCAGTGATCAACCGGGACAGACCTTCCAAGAGACCCAGTACTTC | CAISDQPGQTFQETQYF
TRBJ1-5 | . | . | TRBV21-1 | TGTGCCAGCAGCGAAAATATTTATAGCAATCAGCCCCAGCATTTT | CASSENIYSNQPQHF
TRBJ2-7 | few | . | TRBV15 | TGTGCCACCAGCAGAGGGGTCGGGATGGGGTCCTACGAGCAGTACTTC | CATSRGVGMGSYEQYF
TRBJ2-2 | . | TRBD2 | TRBV6-5 | TGTGCCAGCAGTTACTCCAGTCTAGCGGGAGTCGGGGAGCTGTTTTTT | CASSYSSLAGVGELFF
TRBJ2-5 | . | . | TRBV5-4 | TGTGCCAGCAGCTTGGGAGGACTTCAAGAGACCCAGTACTTC | CASSLGGLQETQYF
TRBJ2-1 | medium-sized | . | TRBV7-2 | TGTGCCAGCAGCGACTACCTCTACAATGAGCAGTTCTTC | CASSDYLYNEQFF
TRBJ1-5 | medium-sized | TRBD1 | TRBV20-1 | TGCAGTGCTCCGGACAGGGGTCCCAATCAGCCCCAGCATTTT | CSAPDRGPNQPQHF
TRBJ1-2 | . | . | TRBV28 | TGTGCCAGCAGTTTATTCCCGGACAACTATGGCTACACCTTC | CASSLFPDNYGYTF
TRBJ2-5 | medium-sized | TRBD1 | TRBV20-1 | TGCAGTGCGACAGGGGACAACCAAGAGACCCAGTACTTC | CSATGDNQETQYF
TRBJ2-1 | . | TRBD2 | TRBV20-1 | TGCAGTGCTAGAGCGGAGGCTAGCGGGAGGGCTAGGGCCTACAATGAGCAGTTCTTC | CSARAEASGRARAYNEQFF
TRBJ2-2 | few | TRBD2 | TRBV7-6 | TGTGCCAGCAGCCCCACGGGGGGGAACACCGGGGAGCTGTTTTTT | CASSPTGGNTGELFF
TRBJ2-5 | . | TRBD2 | TRBV7-2 | TGTGCCAGCAGCTTGAGCGGGAGCGGGGAGACCCAGTACTTC | CASSLSGSGETQYF
TRBJ2-1 | . | . | TRBV6-1 | TGTGCCAGCAGAAACGACAGGCACTCCTACAATGAGCAGTTCTTC | CASRNDRHSYNEQFF
TRBJ1-5 | . | . | TRBV19 | TGTGCCAGTAGTAGTCGACGTTACTCAAATAGCAATCAGCCCCAGCATTTT | CASSSRRYSNSNQPQHF
TRBJ2-5 | few | . | TRBV7-2 | TGTGCCAGCAGCTTAGGCTCAACTCCGGGACAGAGGCGGGGAACCCAGTACTTC | CASSLGSTPGQRRGTQYF
TRBJ2-7 | few | . | TRBV27 | TGTGCCAGCAGACCGGACTCCGATTACGAGCAGTACTTC | CASRPDSDYEQYF
TRBJ2-6 | once | TRBD1 | TRBV6-5 | TGTGCCAGCAGTTACCGGACAGGGTATACGGGCTCTGGGGCCAACGTCCTGACTTTC | CASSYRTGYTGSGANVLTF
TRBJ2-6 | few | . | TRBV24-1 | TGTGCCACCAGTGATCCTCAACGGGACGGAGACTCTGGGGCCAACGTCCTGACTTTC | CATSDPQRDGDSGANVLTF
TRBJ2-7 | few | TRBD2 | TRBV7-8 | TGTGCCAGCAGCTTAGGACTAGCGAGAGAGCAGTACTTC | CASSLGLAREQYF
TRBJ2-3 | . | . | TRBV7-8 | TGTGCCAGCACCCAAACGGCTGATACGCAGTATTTT | CASTQTADTQYF
TRBJ2-1 | . | TRBD2 | TRBV20-1 | TGCAGTGCTAGAGATTCGGCTAGCGGGAGGATAAATGAGCAGTTCTTC | CSARDSASGRINEQFF
TRBJ2-3 | . | . | TRBV28 | TGTGCCAGCACTGGCCTCCGTTACACAGATACGCAGTATTTT | CASTGLRYTDTQYF
TRBJ2-5 | . | . | TRBV7-7 | TGTGCCAGCAGCTTAGGGGCCAAGGAGACCCAGTACTTC | CASSLGAKETQYF
TRBJ1-1 | . | TRBD1 | TRBV5-6 | TGTGCCAGCAGCCCACCCTCCGAGGGGACAGGTTTAGGCATTGGGTTGAACACTGAAGCTTTCTTT | CASSPPSEGTGLGIGLNTEAFF
TRBJ1-2 | . | . | TRBV7-9 | TGTGCCAGCAGCTTAGCATACTCGAGTGGGGAAGGGGGGGCCTATGGCTACACCTTC | CASSLAYSSGEGGAYGYTF
TRBJ1-5 | few | . | TRBV10-3 | TGTGCCATCAGTGACGGGGATAGCAATCAGCCCCAGCATTTT | CAISDGDSNQPQHF
TRBJ2-1 | . | TRBD2 | TRBV6-1 | TGTGCCAGCACCCTAGCGGAACCCAATCAGCAGTTCTTC | CASTLAEPNQQFF
TRBJ2-7 | large | TRBD1 | TRBV7-2 | TGTGCCAGCAGCCGGCAGACAGGGCTAAAGAACGAGCAGTACTTC | CASSRQTGLKNEQYF
TRBJ2-1 | few | . | TRBV19 | TGTGCCAGTAGTATGGTAGTCCTCAATGAGCAGTTCTTC | CASSMVVLNEQFF
TRBJ1-4 | . | . | TRBV19 | TGTGCCAGTACCGAGGGGGGGCTCTGGGATGAAAAACTGTTTTTT | CASTEGGLWDEKLFF
TRBJ1-3 | . | . | TRBV7-8 | TGTGCCAGCAGCTTAAGTCTGGGCACCATATATTTT | CASSLSLGTIYF
TRBJ1-2 | few | . | TRBV4-3 | TGCGCCAGCAGCCAAGTGGGGACTGGGGTCTATGGCTACACCTTC | CASSQVGTGVYGYTF
TRBJ2-3 | few | . | TRBV10-2 | TGCGCCAGCCGAATATGGTTGAGCACAGATACGCAGTATTTT | CASRIWLSTDTQYF
TRBJ1-1 | once | . | TRBV7-9 | TGTGCCAGCAACACATGGCCGGGGGGCAACACTGAAGCTTTCTTT | CASNTWPGGNTEAFF
TRBJ1-5 | . | . | TRBV20-1 | TGCAGTGCCCTAGGGGGGATCAGCAATCAGCCCCAGCATTTT | CSALGGISNQPQHF
TRBJ1-2 | few | . | TRBV28 | TGTGCCAGCAGCCCAGGGGCGTGGGGGAAGGGGGACTATGGCTACACCTTC | CASSPGAWGKGDYGYTF
TRBJ2-3 | few | . | TRBV7-7 | TGTGCCAGCAGCCCACTGGGGTCGGTGACGCAGTATTTT | CASSPLGSVTQYF
TRBJ2-3 | . | . | TRBV7-9 | TGTGCCAGCAGCTTTTTAGTTTCTGATACGCAGTATTTT | CASSFLVSDTQYF
TRBJ2-3 | . | TRBD1 | TRBV5-8 | TGTGCCAGCAGAAGACAGGGGGGCCCAGATACGCAGTATTTT | CASRRQGGPDTQYF
TRBJ1-1 | once | . | TRBV5-4 | TGTGCCAGTAGCTCCGAGACCCTGACTGAAGCTTTCTTT | CASSSETLTEAFF
TRBJ2-2 | . | . | TRBV7-7 | TGTGCTAGCAGCCGACAGAACATCGGGGAGCTGTTTTTT | CASSRQNIGELFF
TRBJ2-7 | . | . | TRBV10-3 | TGTGCCATCAGTGGCGAGCAGTACTTC | CAISGEQYF
TRBJ2-1 | . | . | TRBV14 | TGTGCCAGCAGCGGGAGAGGACTTTCCTACAATGAGCAGTTCTTC | CASSGRGLSYNEQFF
TRBJ2-5 | few | TRBD1 | TRBV6-1 | TGTGCCAGCAGTGCCGACAGGGGGCGAGAGACCCAGTACTTC | CASSADRGRETQYF
TRBJ1-4 | few | . | TRBV6-1 | TGTGCCAGCAGTGCGAAACCTAATGAAAAACTGTTTTTT | CASSAKPNEKLFF